This TCR beta chain was observed in a study of blood T cell repertoires in COVID-19. Across the study: Whether acute or convalescent, the COVID-19 samples came from the United States, Italy and Spain. PBMCs, B-cell-depleted T cells, or T cells provided the cDNA or gDNA that made up the material.

The count of this clone is one. Original data processing: Counts of nucleated cells, estimated from reference gene primer amplification, were obtained. The table came from immunoSEQ multiplex PCR; TCRdb's copy has only in-frame clones and leaves some out. From that table come the V and J calls and clone size; the DNA was used to work out D and trimming. The table includes about 87,000 clones, approximately 80% detected once. Trimming cost V 8 bases and J 8 bases; bases outside gene matches: 6. The length of the CDR3 is 13 residues. Germline CDR1 is SNHLY and CDR2 is FYNNEI. The specimen sequenced was peripheral blood. This receptor was identified in a woman aged 65 to 85 with acute or convalescent COVID-19. The V and J genes are TRBV2 and TRBJ2-1, with TRBD2 matching over 10 bases. The CDR3, as DNA: TGTGCCAGCCAGCGGGGGGGCTTGGATGAGCAGTTCTTC. Translating it yields CASQRGGLDEQFF.